This passage covers 16 T cell receptor beta chains from one sample sequenced in a study of cytomegalovirus exposure and HLA in healthy donors. This PCR relied on a set of 60 Vbeta primers and 13 Jbeta primers. TCRdb keeps only in-frame clones here, not all; method: immunoSEQ multiplex PCR. This sample yields 150,000 to 200,000 clones, of which over 80% are seen a single time; 1.5% belongs to the top ten. The sample consisted of PBMCs. These receptors were collected from a man in his forties in good health and CMV-seronegative.

The V gene is TRBV28, the J gene TRBJ2-4; D is possibly TRBD2 (5 bases). The CDR3 has 13 residues. CDR1 and CDR2 from the germline V gene are MDHEN and SYDVKM. V shed 4 bases and J shed 9 bases, with 13 bases lying between them. The DNA of the CDR3 is TGTGCCAGCAGTTCCCCCAATGGAGGCATTCAGTACTTC. Translation gives CASSSPNGGIQYF.

This chain connects TRBV2 to TRBJ1-6, with 7 bases lining up with TRBD1. The CDR3 is 13 residues long. V gave up 6 bases and J gave up 9 bases; unmatched junction bases: 5. CDR1 SNHLY and CDR2 FYNNEI come from the germline V gene. The CDR3 reads CASSRGIGSPLHF. The CDR3 nucleotides are TGTGCCAGCAGCAGGGGGATCGGTTCACCCCTCCACTTT.

The CDR3 DNA reads as TGTGCCAGTAGTGTCCGGGATGTGAGCAATCAGCCCCAGCATTTT. It is translated as CASSVRDVSNQPQHF. The chain links TRBV19 to TRBJ1-5; D gene unclear. Germline CDR1 and CDR2: LNHDA and SQIVND (reference sequence). The CDR3 totals 15 residues. The V and J ends lost 5 bases and 1 base respectively, with 12 bases between them. Looking up the rest from reference TRBV19 and TRBJ1-5 gives the full variable domain: DGGITQSPKYLFRKEGQNVTLSCEQNLNHDAMYWYRQDPGQGLRLIYYSQIVNDFQKGDIAEGYSVSREKKESFPLTVTSAQKNPTAFYLCASSVRDVSNQPQHFGDGTRLSIL.

The chain joins TRBV5-1 to TRBJ1-2, with 11 bases aligning to TRBD1. The CDR3 totals 14 residues. The V segment lost 4 bases and the J segment 8 bases; nucleotides outside the gene matches: 7. Germline V gene data show CDR1 as SGHRS and CDR2 as YFSETQ. The chain's CDR3 is CASSEGQGEEGYTF. CDR3 sequence (DNA): TGCGCCAGCAGCGAGGGACAGGGGGAGGAGGGCTACACCTTC.

The chain couples TRBV2 to TRBJ1-1; TRBD1 matches at 12 bases. Germline lookup yields CDR1 SNHLY and CDR2 FYNNEI. Losses at the gene ends were 1 base for V and 1 base for J; bases not matched to a gene: 1. The CDR3 length is 16 residues. The CDR3 region has the DNA TGTGCCAGCAGTGAAGAGGGACAGGGGGCGAACACTGAAGCTTTCTTT. It is translated as CASSEEGQGANTEAFF.

The table lists this clone with a count of one. Other DNA sequences within the sample encode an identical CDR3. The chain links TRBV2 to TRBJ1-1, with D uncertain. The ends were cut back, 5 bases at V and 0 bases at J, with 4 bases in the middle. The germline gives CDR1 SNHLY, CDR2 FYNNEI. This CDR3 is built from 12 residues. The CDR3 sequence is CASSYMNTEAFF. In DNA, the CDR3 is TGTGCCAGCAGTTACATGAACACTGAAGCTTTCTTT.

The J gene is TRBJ1-5, the V gene TRBV27; D might be TRBD1 (6 bases). CDR1 and CDR2 (germline): MNHEY, SMNVEV (reference sequence). The V and J ends lost 3 bases and 6 bases respectively, with 15 bases between them. There are 15 residues in the CDR3. The CDR3 DNA reads TGTGCCAGCAGTTTGGTGGTGGGGGCAGGTCAGCCCCAGCATTTT. Protein: CASSLVVGAGQPQHF.

This rearrangement joins TRBV21-1 to TRBJ2-7; no check of the table's D call, TRBD1, against the DNA was made. TRBV21-1 is classified as a pseudogene. This CDR3 is 17 amino acids long. The CDR3 region is CASSKLTGECRGYEQYF. The CDR3 nucleotides read TGTGCCAGCAGCAAACTGACAGGGGAATGTAGAGGTTACGAGCAGTACTTC.

This clone was detected a few times. The V call is TRBV7-2, the J call TRBJ2-1; 9 bases are a match to TRBD2. The length of the CDR3 is 16 residues. V shed 1 base, J shed 7 bases, and the junction held 8 bases outside the gene matches. In germline, CDR1 is SGHTA, CDR2 FQGNSA. The DNA for the CDR3 is TGTGCCAGCAGCTTAGGGCTAGCGGGGAACTTAAATGAGCAGTTCTTC. Protein: CASSLGLAGNLNEQFF.

The J gene is TRBJ2-1, the V gene TRBV6-5, with a weak D call TRBD2 (5 bases). The CDR3 length is 16 residues. CDR1 and CDR2 from the germline V gene are MNHEY and SVGAGI. The V gene lost 0 bases and the J gene lost 0 bases, with 9 bases spanning the gap. The CDR3 sequence: CASSYSASSSYNEQFF. In DNA, the CDR3 is TGTGCCAGCAGTTACTCCGCTAGCAGCTCCTACAATGAGCAGTTCTTC.

The gene calls are TRBV5-4 and TRBJ2-1, with 8 bases identical to TRBD2. V shed 4 bases, J shed 7 bases, and the junction held 7 bases outside the gene matches. CDR3 length: 14 residues. Germline V gene data show CDR1 as SGHNT and CDR2 as YYREEE (reference sequence). The CDR3 bases are TGTGCCAGCAGCGGAGGTAGCGGGGTGAATGAGCAGTTCTTC. Translated: CASSGGSGVNEQFF.

The chain carries TRBV7-6 and TRBJ2-2; 8 bases are a match to TRBD1. Germline-derived CDR1 and CDR2 are SGHVS and FNYEAQ. CDR3 length: 15 residues. With V trimmed by 4 bases and J by 7 bases, 8 bases remained unmatched. CDR3 in amino acids: CASSSNRGAIGELFF. CDR3 DNA sequence: TGTGCCAGCAGCTCAAACAGGGGGGCGATCGGGGAGCTGTTTTTT.

The gene calls are TRBV9 and TRBJ2-1; D call uncertain. The CDR3 runs to 14 residues. Germline values: CDR1 SGDLS, CDR2 YYNGEE. Trimming cost V 0 bases and J 3 bases, with 7 bases left between them. The DNA for the CDR3 is TGTGCCAGCAGCGTAGTCGCAGGCTACAATGAGCAGTTCTTC. It yields the protein CASSVVAGYNEQFF. Together with reference TRBV9 and TRBJ2-1, the CDR3 gives the full variable domain: DSGVTQTPKHLITATGQRVTLRCSPRSGDLSVYWYQQSLDQGLQFLIQYYNGEERAKGNILERFSAQQFPDLHSELNLSSLELGDSALYFCASSVVAGYNEQFFGPGTRLTVL.

The chain links TRBV30 to TRBJ1-4; 9 nucleotides line up with TRBD1. With 5 bases clipped from V and 3 bases from J, the junction kept 13 bases outside the gene matches. The germline gives CDR1 GTSNPN, CDR2 SVGIG (reference sequence). The CDR3 contains 17 residues. The DNA for the CDR3 is TGTGCCTGGCTGAAACAGGGGGCTGGGGTATCTAATGAAAAACTGTTTTTT. It yields the protein CAWLKQGAGVSNEKLFF.

This clone was seen a single time. The chain has TRBV5-1 and TRBJ1-2; possibly TRBD1 for D (6 bases). V lost 4 bases and J 6 bases, leaving 13 bases between the germline ends. Germline loops: CDR1 SGHRS, CDR2 YFSETQ. The CDR3 sequence is 13 residues long. CDR3 loop: CASSPIEGDGYTF. The CDR3 coding sequence is TGCGCCAGCAGCCCAATAGAGGGGGATGGCTACACCTTC. Together with reference TRBV5-1 and TRBJ1-2, the CDR3 gives the full variable domain: KAGVTQTPRYLIKTRGQQVTLSCSPISGHRSVSWYQQTPGQGLQFLFEYFSETQRNKGNFPGRFSGRQFSNSRSEMNVSTLELGDSALYLCASSPIEGDGYTFGSGTRLTVV.

The chain links TRBV5-1 to TRBJ2-1, with 7 bases identical to TRBD1. Germline lookup yields CDR1 SGHRS and CDR2 YFSETQ. The CDR3 runs to 13 residues. V lost 0 bases to trimming and J lost 10 bases; unmatched junction nucleotides: 4. In nucleotides, the CDR3 is TGCGCCAGCAGCTTGGTGGTGGACAGGGAGCAGTTCTTC. It translates to CASSLVVDREQFF. The variable domain in full, with the rest retrieved from reference TRBV5-1 and TRBJ2-1, is KAGVTQTPRYLIKTRGQQVTLSCSPISGHRSVSWYQQTPGQGLQFLFEYFSETQRNKGNFPGRFSGRQFSNSRSEMNVSTLELGDSALYLCASSLVVDREQFFGPGTRLTVL.